A single sample is the source of the 29 T cell receptor beta chains below, sequenced in a study of early T cells in non-severe SARS-CoV-2 infection. Using its own MiXCR run on the 5' RACE reads, TCRdb lists one record per CDR3 protein. In the table there are around 60,000 distinct CDR3 sequences, around 20% of which are singletons. This sample comprised whole blood, obtained at baseline. The receptors stem from an adult who was a healthcare worker with PCR-confirmed SARS-CoV-2 infection or an uninfected control (not recorded which).

This chain uses TRBV10-1 with TRBJ1-1; D unresolved. The V end lost 2 bases, the J end lost 10 bases, and 14 bases lay between the germline ends. Germline CDR1 is WNHNN and CDR2 is SYGVQD (reference sequence). This CDR3 is 13 amino acids long. In nucleotides, the CDR3 is TGCGCCAGCAGTGAGGGCACGGGCAGGATAGCTTTCTTT. Protein sequence: CASSEGTGRIAFF.

This clonotype was detected only a few times. This sequence joins TRBV18 and TRBJ2-1, with TRBD1 matching 9 bases. Germline V gives CDR1 KGHSH, CDR2 LQKENI. The J segment lost 6 bases and the V segment lost 3 bases, leaving 3 bases of the junction unmatched. This CDR3 region has 14 residues. Written as DNA, the CDR3 is TGTGCCAGCTCACCTTTGACAGGGGGCAATGAGCAGTTCTTC. Encoded protein: CASSPLTGGNEQFF. Full variable domain (rest looked up from reference TRBV18 and TRBJ2-1): NAGVMQNPRHLVRRRGQEARLRCSPMKGHSHVYWYRQLPEEGLKFMVYLQKENIIDESGMPKERFSAEFPKEGPSILRIQQVVRGDSAAYFCASSPLTGGNEQFFGPGTRLTVL.

This clonotype was observed a few times. The chain links TRBV4-1 to TRBJ1-3, with TRBD1 as a possible D gene (5 bases). This CDR3 spans 15 amino acids. Trimming took 1 base from V and 3 from J, leaving 10 bases between them. Germline-derived CDR1 and CDR2 are MGHRA and YSYEKL. The CDR3 nucleotides read TGCGCCAGCAGCCAAGGAGTCAGGGTTGGAAACACCATATATTTT. Its protein product is CASSQGVRVGNTIYF.

The table lists this clonotype with a count of one. The chain uses TRBV29-1 and TRBJ2-7, with a tentative D call TRBD2 (6 bases). Trimming took off 4 bases at V and 2 bases at J, with 9 bases between the two ends. CDR1 SQVTM and CDR2 ANQGSEA come from the germline V gene. CDR3 length: 12 amino acids. CDR3 nucleotide sequence: TGCAGCGTTGCCGGGGGACCCTACGAGCAGTACTTC. Its protein is CSVAGGPYEQYF.

V and J are TRBV25-1 and TRBJ2-7, with D unresolved. Between the trimmed V and J ends, which lost 4 bases and 0 bases, there was a span of 7 bases. The germline CDR1 and CDR2 sequences are MGHDK and SYGVNS. The CDR3 has 13 amino acids. CDR3 sequence: CASSGINSYEQYF. CDR3 DNA: TGTGCCAGCAGTGGCATCAACTCCTACGAGCAGTACTTC.

This clonotype has more than one count but fewer than ten. CDR3 residues: CASSFTDRSSYNEQFF. CDR3 sequence (DNA): TGTGCCAGCAGCTTTACGGACAGAAGCTCCTACAATGAGCAGTTCTTC. This chain joins TRBV11-2 and TRBJ2-1; perhaps TRBD1 as D (6 bases). Trimming removed 3 bases at V and 0 bases at J, with 12 bases between. Germline V CDR1 and CDR2: SGHAT, FQNNGV. This CDR3 is 16 amino acids long.

The genes are TRBV27 and TRBJ2-5; 11 nucleotides line up with TRBD2. CDR1 is MNHEY, CDR2 SMNVEV, per germline (reference sequence). Trimming removed 3 bases from V and 5 bases from J; junction bases left unmatched: 5. This CDR3 contains 15 residues. The CDR3 protein is CASSFSGGAVETQYF. DNA for the CDR3: TGTGCCAGCAGTTTTAGCGGGGGGGCTGTGGAGACCCAGTACTTC.

Regarding this clonotype: A much larger clone differs from this one at a single base, so this may be a read error. The V and J genes are TRBV25-1 and TRBJ2-7; either TRBD1 or TRBD2 may supply D (6 bases each). Germline assignment: CDR1 MGHDK and CDR2 SYGVNS. The CDR3 loop spans 14 amino acids. V dropped 8 bases and J dropped 2 bases, with 16 bases sitting between them. The chain's CDR3 is CASGVGGRTYEQYF. In nucleotides, the CDR3 is TGTGCCAGCGGCGTCGGGGGCCGAACCTACGAGCAGTACTTC.

This clonotype occurred a few times. This rearrangement joins TRBV2 to TRBJ2-5; D unclear. CDR1 and CDR2 (germline): SNHLY, FYNNEI. Trimming removed 0 bases at V and 3 bases at J, with 8 bases between. The CDR3 has 14 amino acids. This chain's CDR3 is CASSEAGLEETQYF. For the CDR3, the DNA is TGTGCCAGCAGTGAAGCGGGTTTGGAAGAGACCCAGTACTTC. Variable domain in full (rest from reference TRBV2 and TRBJ2-5): EPEVTQTPSHQVTQMGQEVILRCVPISNHLYFYWYRQILGQKVEFLVSFYNNEISEKSEIFDDQFSVERPDGSNFTLKIRSTKLEDSAMYFCASSEAGLEETQYFGPGTRLLVL.

The chain employs TRBV3-1 and TRBJ2-2, with 10 nucleotides matching TRBD2. The V segment lost 1 base and the J segment 4 bases; nucleotides outside the gene matches: 6. The germline CDR1 and CDR2 sequences are LGHDT and YNNKEL (reference sequence). The CDR3 totals 17 residues. The CDR3 region is CASSQVPLAGITGELFF. CDR3 coding DNA: TGTGCCAGCAGCCAAGTTCCACTAGCGGGGATCACCGGGGAGCTGTTTTTT.

In DNA form, the CDR3 reads TGTGCCAGCAGCGTAGCCCTTAGAGGGCCCGGGGAGCTGTTTTTT. Protein sequence: CASSVALRGPGELFF. The V call is TRBV9, the J call TRBJ2-2, with D maybe TRBD2 (5 bases). Looked up from germline, CDR1 is SGDLS and CDR2 is YYNGEE. V was pared by 0 bases and J by 6 bases, with 12 bases between. This CDR3 region has 15 residues.

V and J are TRBV4-1 and TRBJ1-1, with unresolved D. Per germline, CDR1 MGHRA and CDR2 YSYEKL. The CDR3 loop spans 14 amino acids. Trimming pared 3 bases from V and 4 bases from J, leaving 12 bases between. The CDR3 loop is CASSHPGISTEAFF. For the CDR3, the DNA is TGCGCCAGCAGCCATCCGGGGATCTCCACTGAAGCTTTCTTT.

This clonotype was counted only a few times. The rearrangement links TRBV5-5 to TRBJ2-1, with a tentative D call TRBD1 (5 bases). Trimming took 4 bases from V and 9 from J, leaving 14 bases between them. This CDR3 has 13 amino acids. The germline V gene has CDR1 SGHKS and CDR2 YYEKEE (reference sequence). CDR3 sequence reads: CASSLLGAAEQFF. For the CDR3, the DNA is TGTGCCAGCAGCCTGCTTGGGGCCGCTGAGCAGTTCTTC.

The J gene is TRBJ1-2, the V gene TRBV7-3; D uncertain. The CDR3 covers 14 residues. Looked up from germline, CDR1 is SGHTA and CDR2 is FQGTGA. Trimming cost V 3 bases and J 4 bases, with 12 bases left between them. For the CDR3, the DNA is TGTGCCAGCAGCTTGAATAGGGCCGGCTATGGCTACACCTTC. Its translation: CASSLNRAGYGYTF.

This clonotype occurred many times. The CDR3 protein is CSVEGQYSYGYTF. CDR3 bases: TGCAGCGTTGAGGGACAGTATTCCTATGGCTACACCTTC. This rearrangement joins TRBV29-1 to TRBJ1-2; 7 bases align to TRBD1. J lost 4 bases, V lost 3 bases, and 5 bases had no gene match. Germline-derived CDR1 and CDR2 are SQVTM and ANQGSEA. This CDR3 comprises 13 residues.

This clonotype was observed a handful of times. The chain couples TRBV12-3 or TRBV12-4 to TRBJ1-5, with a possible D match to TRBD1 (6 bases). CDR3 length: 15 amino acids. Trimming removed 3 bases at V and 1 base at J, with 10 bases between. CDR3 coding DNA: TGTGCCAGCAGTTTGGGGGGGCAGAGCAATCAGCCCCAGCATTTT. Encoded protein: CASSLGGQSNQPQHF.

At least ten counts were recorded for this clonotype. The chain has TRBV27 and TRBJ1-5; TRBD1 matches 11 bases. This CDR3 contains 14 residues. The J segment lost 7 bases and the V segment lost 8 bases, leaving 7 bases of the junction unmatched. The germline CDR1 and CDR2 sequences are MNHEY and SMNVEV (reference sequence). CDR3 nucleotides: TGTGCCAGCGCGGACAGGGGGCCTAACCAGCCCCAGCATTTT. It yields the protein CASADRGPNQPQHF.

This clonotype was observed a few times. The rearrangement uses TRBV18 and TRBJ1-3; D call uncertain. V was shortened by 0 bases and J by 0 bases, with 9 bases between the two germline ends. The CDR3 runs to 16 residues. Germline V gene lookup returns CDR1 KGHSH and CDR2 LQKENI. In DNA form, the CDR3 reads TGTGCCAGCTCACCACCTAGGACGGTCTCTGGAAACACCATATATTTT. Translating it yields CASSPPRTVSGNTIYF.

This chain links TRBV5-1 with TRBJ2-7, with 8 bases identical to TRBD2. The germline gives CDR1 SGHRS, CDR2 YFSETQ. This CDR3 has 13 residues. The V and J ends lost 7 bases and 7 bases, in that order; junction bases with no gene match: 10. CDR3 coding DNA: TGCGCCAGCTCGGGGGGGACGACTAATGAGCAGTACTTC. Amino acid sequence: CASSGGTTNEQYF.

The table lists this clonotype with a few counts. This rearrangement joins TRBV3-1 to TRBJ1-1, with TRBD1 identical over 8 bases. Germline CDR1 and CDR2: LGHDT and YNNKEL (reference sequence). CDR3 length: 15 residues. The V segment lost 1 base and the J segment 0 bases; nucleotides outside the gene matches: 1. CDR3 sequence (DNA): TGTGCCAGCAGCCAAGGACAGGGGTTGAACACTGAAGCTTTCTTT. Its protein product is CASSQGQGLNTEAFF.

The sample holds many counts of this clonotype. This rearrangement joins TRBV12-3 or TRBV12-4 to TRBJ2-3; unclear D gene. This CDR3 is built from 15 residues. V dropped 3 bases and J dropped 1 base, with 11 bases sitting between them. The CDR3 coding sequence is TGTGCCAGCAGTTTTGGTCAGCGTGGCACAGATACGCAGTATTTT. It yields the protein CASSFGQRGTDTQYF.

The V and J genes are TRBV21-1 and TRBJ2-4; the D call of TRBD1 is as the table states it, not checked on the DNA. TRBV21-1 is termed a pseudogene. The CDR3 contains 19 residues. The CDR3 sequence is CASSKAELGAPLAKNIQYF. The CDR3 coding sequence is TGTGCCAGCAGCAAAGCGGAGTTGGGAGCCCCTTTAGCCAAAAACATTCAGTACTTC.

This clonotype was picked up a small number of times. The V and J genes are TRBV5-4 and TRBJ2-2; 11 bases are shared with TRBD2. This CDR3 is 18 amino acids long. J was trimmed by 3 bases and V by 1 base; bases with no gene match: 8. Germline V CDR1 and CDR2: SGHNT, YYREEE (reference sequence). CDR3 sequence: CASSLRSGTSGYTGELFF. The DNA for the CDR3 is TGTGCCAGCAGCTTGAGGTCCGGGACTAGCGGATACACCGGGGAGCTGTTTTTT.

In its sample, this clonotype was seen many times. The rearrangement links TRBV19 to TRBJ1-5; D is ambiguous. Germline CDR1 and CDR2: LNHDA and SQIVND (reference sequence). Trimming took off 6 bases at V and 7 bases at J, with 10 bases between the two ends. CDR3 length: 12 residues. CDR3 DNA sequence: TGTGCCAGTAGAGGCCCACGGCAGCCCCAGCATTTT. Its translation: CASRGPRQPQHF.

V and J are TRBV27 and TRBJ2-7; D unresolved. Trimming pared 4 bases from V and 2 bases from J, leaving 9 bases between. This CDR3 contains 13 residues. The germline gives CDR1 MNHEY, CDR2 SMNVEV (reference sequence). The CDR3 DNA reads as TGTGCCAGCAGTTCCGGCCCCCCCTACGAGCAGTACTTC. Translating gives CASSSGPPYEQYF.

This sequence joins TRBV7-2 and TRBJ1-1, with D possibly TRBD1 on 5 matching bases. The germline CDR1 and CDR2 sequences are SGHTA and FQGNSA. The CDR3 covers 14 residues. Trimming removed 5 bases at V and 4 bases at J, with 14 bases between. The CDR3 reads CASSPQGYGTEAFF. The CDR3 DNA sequence: TGTGCCAGCAGCCCTCAGGGTTACGGCACTGAAGCTTTCTTT.

This clonotype occurred a few times. The chain has TRBV7-6 and TRBJ2-1, with 7 bases that match TRBD2. V shed 4 bases, J shed 3 bases, and the junction held 9 bases outside the gene matches. Germline assignment: CDR1 SGHVS and CDR2 FNYEAQ. The CDR3 contains 16 residues. CDR3 region: CASSSSGTGYYNEQFF. CDR3 nucleotides: TGTGCCAGCAGCTCGAGCGGGACGGGCTACTACAATGAGCAGTTCTTC.

The J gene is TRBJ2-3, the V gene TRBV18; 8 positions match TRBD2. Germline CDR1 is KGHSH and CDR2 is LQKENI. J gave up 5 bases and V 3 bases, and 4 bases lay outside the gene matches. The CDR3 covers 14 residues. The CDR3 loop reads CASSPSGVGDTQYF. Written as DNA, the CDR3 is TGTGCCAGCTCACCTAGCGGGGTGGGAGATACGCAGTATTTT.

This clonotype was counted only a few times. This chain uses TRBV7-3 with TRBJ2-2, with TRBD2 matching 9 bases. J gave up 7 bases and V 6 bases, and 6 bases lay outside the gene matches. Germline V gene lookup returns CDR1 SGHTA and CDR2 FQGTGA. The CDR3 totals 14 residues. In nucleotides, the CDR3 is TGTGCCAGCAGGACTAGCGGAAGGGGCGGGGAGCTGTTTTTT. It encodes CASRTSGRGGELFF.